This TCR beta chain was identified in a study of T cell responses to AZD1222 COVID-19 vaccine. Study observations and caveats: In the spike-specific TCR repertoire, nearly half reportedly target unmutated variant regions. At baseline, just a handful of AZD1222 recipients tested seropositive. Only after the peak T cell response were repertoires sampled. Vaccine-associated CD4 TCRs spanned spike, dominant at 160-218 and 743-854.

A word on this clone: Its antigen is unknown.

The CDR3 runs 17 residues. Trimming took 1 base from V and 2 from J, leaving 14 bases between them. Germline CDR1 reads KGHSH; CDR2 reads LQKENI. Assay used: immunoSEQ multiplex PCR; TCRdb lists only in-frame clones, some missing. The sample includes around 130,000 clones, more than 85% of them seen just once. The rearrangement links TRBV18 to TRBJ1-4; no definite D call. This specimen consisted of peripheral blood, obtained 28 days after the second AZD1222 dose. This clonotype was sampled from an adult who received the AZD1222 COVID-19 vaccine. CDR3: CASSPRGRGPTNEKLFF. CDR3 nucleotide sequence: TGTGCCAGCTCACCACGTGGGCGCGGCCCGACTAATGAAAAACTGTTTTTT. Full variable domain (rest looked up from reference TRBV18 and TRBJ1-4): NAGVMQNPRHLVRRRGQEARLRCSPMKGHSHVYWYRQLPEEGLKFMVYLQKENIIDESGMPKERFSAEFPKEGPSILRIQQVVRGDSAAYFCASSPRGRGPTNEKLFFGSGTQLSVL.